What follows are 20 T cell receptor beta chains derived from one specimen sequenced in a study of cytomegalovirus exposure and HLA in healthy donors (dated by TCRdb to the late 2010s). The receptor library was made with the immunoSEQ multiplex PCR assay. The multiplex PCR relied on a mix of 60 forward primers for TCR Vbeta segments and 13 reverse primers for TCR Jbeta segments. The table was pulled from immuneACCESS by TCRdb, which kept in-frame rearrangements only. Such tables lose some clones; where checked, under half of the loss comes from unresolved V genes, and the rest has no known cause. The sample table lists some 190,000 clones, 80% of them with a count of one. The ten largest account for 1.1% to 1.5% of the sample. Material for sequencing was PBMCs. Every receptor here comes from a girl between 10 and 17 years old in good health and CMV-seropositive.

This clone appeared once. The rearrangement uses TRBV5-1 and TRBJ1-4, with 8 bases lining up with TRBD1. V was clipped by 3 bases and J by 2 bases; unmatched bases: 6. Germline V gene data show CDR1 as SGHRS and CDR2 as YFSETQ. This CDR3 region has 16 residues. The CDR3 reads CASSWGQVGTNEKLFF. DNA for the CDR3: TGCGCCAGCAGCTGGGGACAGGTGGGGACTAATGAAAAACTGTTTTTT.

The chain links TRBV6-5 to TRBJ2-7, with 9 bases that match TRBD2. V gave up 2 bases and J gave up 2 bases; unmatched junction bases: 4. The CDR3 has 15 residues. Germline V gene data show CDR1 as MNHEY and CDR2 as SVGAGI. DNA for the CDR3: TGTGCCAGCAGTTACACTAGCGGGTCTACCTACGAGCAGTACTTC. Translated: CASSYTSGSTYEQYF.

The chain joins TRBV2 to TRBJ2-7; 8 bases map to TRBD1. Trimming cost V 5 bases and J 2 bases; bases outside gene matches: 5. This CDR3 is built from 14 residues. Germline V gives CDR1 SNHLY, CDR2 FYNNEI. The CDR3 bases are TGTGCCAGCAGTTTCTCAGGGGGCCCCTACGAGCAGTACTTC. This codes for CASSFSGGPYEQYF.

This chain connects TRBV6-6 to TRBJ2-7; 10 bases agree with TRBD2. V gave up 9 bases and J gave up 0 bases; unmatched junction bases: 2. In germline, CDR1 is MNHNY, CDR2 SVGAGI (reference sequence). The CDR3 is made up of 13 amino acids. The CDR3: CASGLADSYEQYF. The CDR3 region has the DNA TGTGCCAGTGGACTAGCGGACTCCTACGAGCAGTACTTC.

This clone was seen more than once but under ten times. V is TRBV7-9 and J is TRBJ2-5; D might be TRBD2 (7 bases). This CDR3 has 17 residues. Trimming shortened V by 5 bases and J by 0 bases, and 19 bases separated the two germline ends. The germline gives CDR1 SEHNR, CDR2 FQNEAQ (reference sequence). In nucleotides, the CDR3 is TGTGCCAGCAGCATGGGGGGCGGGGGCGGGAACCAAGAGACCCAGTACTTC. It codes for CASSMGGGGGNQETQYF.

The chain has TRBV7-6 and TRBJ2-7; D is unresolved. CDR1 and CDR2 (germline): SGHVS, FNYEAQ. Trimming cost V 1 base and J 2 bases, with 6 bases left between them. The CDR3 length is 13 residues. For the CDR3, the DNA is TGTGCCAGCAGCTTAGGGCTAGCCTACGAGCAGTACTTC. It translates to CASSLGLAYEQYF.

DNA for the CDR3: TGTGCCAGCTCACCACTCGTGGATACGCAGTATTTT. Translated, it gives CASSPLVDTQYF. The rearrangement uses TRBV18 and TRBJ2-3; D gene ambiguous. Trimming shortened V by 1 base and J by 6 bases, and 5 bases separated the two germline ends. CDR1 and CDR2 (germline): KGHSH, LQKENI. The CDR3 runs 12 residues.

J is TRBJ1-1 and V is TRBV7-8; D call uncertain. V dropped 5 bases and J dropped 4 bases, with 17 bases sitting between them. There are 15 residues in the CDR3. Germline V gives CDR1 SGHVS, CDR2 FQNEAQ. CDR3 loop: CASSHPGRAVTEAFF. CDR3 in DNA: TGTGCCAGCAGCCACCCGGGCCGAGCGGTCACTGAAGCTTTCTTT.

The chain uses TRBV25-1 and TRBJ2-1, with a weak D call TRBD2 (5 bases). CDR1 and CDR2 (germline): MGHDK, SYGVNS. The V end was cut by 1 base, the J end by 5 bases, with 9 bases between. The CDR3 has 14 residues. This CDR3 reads CASSESGSDNEQFF. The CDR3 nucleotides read TGTGCCAGCAGTGAATCGGGATCAGACAATGAGCAGTTCTTC.

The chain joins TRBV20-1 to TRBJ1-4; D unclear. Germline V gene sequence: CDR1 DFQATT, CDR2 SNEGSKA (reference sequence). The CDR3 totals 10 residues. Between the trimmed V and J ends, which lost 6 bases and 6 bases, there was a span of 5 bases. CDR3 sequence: CSAEDEKLFF. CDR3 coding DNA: TGCAGTGCCGAGGATGAAAAACTGTTTTTT.

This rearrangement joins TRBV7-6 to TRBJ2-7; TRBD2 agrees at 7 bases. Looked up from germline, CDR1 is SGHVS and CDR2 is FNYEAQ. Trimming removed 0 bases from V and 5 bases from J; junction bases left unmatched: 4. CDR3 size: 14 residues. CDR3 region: CASSLAGGLDEQYF. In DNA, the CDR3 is TGTGCCAGCAGCTTAGCGGGAGGGTTGGACGAGCAGTACTTC.

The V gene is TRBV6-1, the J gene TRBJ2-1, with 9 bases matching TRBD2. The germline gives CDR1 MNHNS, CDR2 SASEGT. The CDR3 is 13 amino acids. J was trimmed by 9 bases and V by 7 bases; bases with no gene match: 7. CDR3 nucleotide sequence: TGTGCCAGCATTATCGCGGGAGGGGGTGAGCAGTTCTTC. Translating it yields CASIIAGGGEQFF.

DNA for the CDR3: TGTGCCAGTCGCCCACGTGGGAGCTCCTACAATGAGCAGTTCTTC. It codes for CASRPRGSSYNEQFF. V gene TRBV19 combines with J gene TRBJ2-1; a possible D gene is TRBD2 (5 bases). The germline gives CDR1 LNHDA, CDR2 SQIVND (reference sequence). V lost 8 bases to trimming and J lost 0 bases, with 14 bases between them. This CDR3 is 15 amino acids long.

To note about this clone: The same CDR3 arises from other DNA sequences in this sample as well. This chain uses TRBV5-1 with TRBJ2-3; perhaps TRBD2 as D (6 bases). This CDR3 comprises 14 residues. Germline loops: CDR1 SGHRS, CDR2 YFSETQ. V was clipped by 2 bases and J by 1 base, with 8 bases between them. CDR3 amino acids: CASSFGGGTDTQYF. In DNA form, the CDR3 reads TGCGCCAGCAGCTTTGGCGGGGGCACAGATACGCAGTATTTT.

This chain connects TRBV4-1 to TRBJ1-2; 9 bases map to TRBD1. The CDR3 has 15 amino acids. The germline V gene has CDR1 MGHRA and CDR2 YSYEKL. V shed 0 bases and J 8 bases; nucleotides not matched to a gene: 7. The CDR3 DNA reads TGCGCCAGCAGCCAAGATACAGGACAGGGGAGAGGCTACACCTTC. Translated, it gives CASSQDTGQGRGYTF.

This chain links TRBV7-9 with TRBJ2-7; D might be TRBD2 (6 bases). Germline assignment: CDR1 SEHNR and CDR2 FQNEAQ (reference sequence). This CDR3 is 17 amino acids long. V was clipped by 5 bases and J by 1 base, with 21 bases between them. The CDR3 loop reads CASSGDFQRALSYEQYF. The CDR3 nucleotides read TGTGCCAGCAGCGGGGATTTTCAGCGGGCCCTTTCCTACGAGCAGTACTTC.

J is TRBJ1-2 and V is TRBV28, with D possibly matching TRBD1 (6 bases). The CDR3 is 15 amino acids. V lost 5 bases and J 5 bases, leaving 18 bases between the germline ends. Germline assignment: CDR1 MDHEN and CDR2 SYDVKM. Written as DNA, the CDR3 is TGTGCCAGCAGTAGCCCGGGCAGGGGCTTTTATGGCTACACCTTC. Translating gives CASSSPGRGFYGYTF.

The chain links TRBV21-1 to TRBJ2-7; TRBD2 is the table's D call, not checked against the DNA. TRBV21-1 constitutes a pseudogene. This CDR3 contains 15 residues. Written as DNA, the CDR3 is TGTGCCAGCAGCAACGGGAGGGAGAGCTCCTACGAGCAGTACTTC. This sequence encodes CASSNGRESSYEQYF.

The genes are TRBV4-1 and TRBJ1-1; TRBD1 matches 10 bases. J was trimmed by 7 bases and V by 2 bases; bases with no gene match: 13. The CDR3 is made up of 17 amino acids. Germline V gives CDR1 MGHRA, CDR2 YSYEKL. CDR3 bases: TGCGCCAGCAGCCAATCCGGGACAGGGGCTGGAGTTGGTGAAGCTTTCTTT. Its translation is CASSQSGTGAGVGEAFF.

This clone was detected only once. The DNA for the CDR3 is TGTGCCAGCAGCTTCCTAGCGGGAGGTTCCTACGAGCAGTACTTC. Translation: CASSFLAGGSYEQYF. This chain uses TRBV6-4 with TRBJ2-7, with 11 bases lining up with TRBD2. The CDR3 is 15 amino acids. V lost 6 bases, J lost 1 base, and 5 bases stayed unmatched. CDR1 and CDR2 from the germline V gene are MRHNA and SNTAGT.